This T cell receptor (beta chain) comes out of a study of T cells in women clearing cervical HPV infection. Turning to the study itself: Women with histologically confirmed HPV16-related CIN3 or worse, 2 with invasive cancer, served as cases.

With V trimmed by 3 bases and J by 4 bases, 8 bases remained unmatched. The CDR3 sequence is 15 residues long. Measured with immunoSEQ multiplex PCR; TCRdb has only the in-frame clones, and not every one. In total, the table holds over 10,000 clones. Note on this clone: The CDR3 end lies 3 residues beyond the end of the read and is filled in from the germline J gene.

This clonotype was sampled from a woman aged 18-69 years with a cervical HPV16 infection that either progressed to CIN3+ or cleared (not recorded which). The chain is built from TRBV6-7 and TRBJ2-7; 8 bases match TRBD1. TRBV6-7 is classed as an ORF, of uncertain function. The sample consisted of blood buffy coat. CDR3 bases read: TGTGCCAGCAGTTATCGGGAGACAGGGGTATACGAG. Protein product: CASSYRETGVYE. The full CDR3 protein is CASSYRETGVYEQYF.